This T cell receptor beta chain appears in the sequencing data of a study of cytomegalovirus exposure and HLA in healthy donors. Study background: The same platform was used for the 120 validation repertoires and the 600 to 700 first-cohort repertoires, a later analysis reported.

Assay used: immunoSEQ multiplex PCR; TCRdb lists only in-frame clones, some missing. The data contain about 220,000 clones, approximately 88% of them singletons. Study observations and caveats: Clusters of TCRs from the first cohort tended to co-occur in the roughly 120 validation repertoires (as a later analysis found). Altogether, 160 or so TCR beta chains were recorded as cytomegalovirus-associated.

V gave up 6 bases and J gave up 1 base, with 15 bases separating them. Looked up from germline, CDR1 is SQVTM and CDR2 is ANQGSEA. The CDR3 runs 14 residues. Regarding this clone: Its antigen is as yet unknown.

The source material was PBMCs. The chain employs TRBV29-1 and TRBJ1-1; D is possibly TRBD1 (6 bases). The sequence was collected from a woman under 40 in good health and CMV-seropositive. CDR3 protein: CSVPQTGQNTEAFF. The CDR3 DNA sequence: TGCAGCGTACCTCAGACAGGACAGAACACTGAAGCTTTCTTT.